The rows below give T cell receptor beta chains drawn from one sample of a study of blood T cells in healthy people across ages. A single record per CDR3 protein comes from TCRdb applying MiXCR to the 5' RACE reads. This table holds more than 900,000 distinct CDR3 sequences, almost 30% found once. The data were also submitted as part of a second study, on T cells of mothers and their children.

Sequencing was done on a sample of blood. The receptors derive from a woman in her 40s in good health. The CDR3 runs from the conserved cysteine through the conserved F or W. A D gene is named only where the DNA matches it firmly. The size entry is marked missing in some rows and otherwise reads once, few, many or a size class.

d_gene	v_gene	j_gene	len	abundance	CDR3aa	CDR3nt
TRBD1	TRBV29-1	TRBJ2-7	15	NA	CSVSSGTEDSYEQYF	TGCAGCGTTTCCTCGGGGACAGAGGATTCCTACGAGCAGTACTTC
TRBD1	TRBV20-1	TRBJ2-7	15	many	CSARDVTGGLYEQYF	TGCAGTGCTAGAGATGTGACAGGGGGCCTCTACGAGCAGTACTTC
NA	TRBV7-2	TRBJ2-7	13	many	CASSSVLAYEQYF	TGTGCCAGCAGCTCCGTCCTAGCCTACGAGCAGTACTTC
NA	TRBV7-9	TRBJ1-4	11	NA	CASSYQEKLFF	TGTGCCAGCAGCTACCAGGAAAAACTGTTTTTT
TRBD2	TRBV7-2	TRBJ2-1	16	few	CASSSHGVLAGGEQFF	TGTGCCAGCAGCTCCCACGGGGTCCTAGCGGGGGGCGAGCAGTTCTTC
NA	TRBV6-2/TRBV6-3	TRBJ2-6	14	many	CASNKVSGANVLTF	TGTGCCAGCAACAAGGTCTCTGGGGCCAACGTCCTGACTTTC
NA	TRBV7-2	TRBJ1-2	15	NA	CASSSELGANYGYTF	TGTGCCAGCAGCTCTGAATTGGGAGCTAACTATGGCTACACCTTC
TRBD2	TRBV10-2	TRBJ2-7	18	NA	CASSESRLAGGRGNEQYF	TGCGCCAGCAGTGAGTCCCGACTAGCGGGGGGCCGTGGTAACGAGCAGTACTTC
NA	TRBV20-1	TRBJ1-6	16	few	CSARDSQLSYNSPLHF	TGCAGTGCTAGAGATAGCCAACTCTCCTATAATTCACCCCTCCACTTT
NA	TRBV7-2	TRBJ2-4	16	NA	CTSSAAMGIRENIQYF	TGTACCAGCAGCGCAGCTATGGGGATTAGGGAAAACATTCAGTACTTC
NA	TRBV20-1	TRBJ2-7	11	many	CSAGRFNEQYF	TGCAGTGCTGGGCGGTTTAACGAGCAGTACTTC
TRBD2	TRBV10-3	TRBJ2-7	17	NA	CAIRGGLAGGWSDEQYF	TGTGCCATCAGGGGGGGACTAGCGGGTGGCTGGTCCGACGAGCAGTACTTC
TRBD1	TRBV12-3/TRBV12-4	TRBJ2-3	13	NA	CASTRDRADTEYF	TGTGCCAGCACCAGAGACAGGGCAGATACGGAGTATTTT
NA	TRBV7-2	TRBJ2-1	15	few	CASSLADGFYNEQFF	TGTGCCAGCAGCTTAGCCGACGGTTTCTACAATGAGCAGTTCTTC
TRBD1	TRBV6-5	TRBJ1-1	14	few	CASSYSGQGGEAFF	TGTGCCAGCAGTTACTCGGGACAGGGGGGTGAAGCTTTCTTT
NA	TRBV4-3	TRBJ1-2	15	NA	CASSQDETGGPGYTF	TGCGCCAGCAGCCAAGATGAGACAGGCGGCCCTGGCTACACCTTC
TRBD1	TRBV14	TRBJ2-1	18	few	CASGRGYLGTGPYNEQFF	TGTGCCAGCGGCCGGGGATACTTGGGGACAGGGCCCTACAATGAGCAGTTCTTC
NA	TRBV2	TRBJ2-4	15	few	CASSDSSGAKNIQYF	TGTGCCAGCTCAGACTCGTCTGGAGCCAAAAACATTCAGTACTTC
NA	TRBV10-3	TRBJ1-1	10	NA	CAIIARQAFF	TGTGCCATCATTGCCCGACAAGCTTTCTTT
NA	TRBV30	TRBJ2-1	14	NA	CAWGSGRGPNEQFF	TGTGCCTGGGGTTCCGGCCGGGGGCCCAATGAGCAGTTCTTC
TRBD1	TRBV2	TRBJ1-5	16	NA	CASSDRTGTSNQPQHF	TGTGCCAGCAGTGACAGGACAGGGACTAGCAATCAGCCCCAGCATTTT
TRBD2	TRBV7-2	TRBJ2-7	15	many	CASSFGLAGTYEQYF	TGTGCCAGCAGTTTTGGACTAGCGGGTACCTACGAGCAGTACTTC
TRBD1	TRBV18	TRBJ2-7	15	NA	CASSLSGQGGYEQYF	TGTGCCAGCTCACTATCGGGACAGGGGGGTTACGAGCAGTACTTC
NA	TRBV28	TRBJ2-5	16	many	CASTDWTALYQETQYF	TGTGCCAGCACCGATTGGACAGCTTTGTACCAAGAGACCCAGTACTTC